The present TCR beta chain was sequenced within a study of shared T cell receptors in the human thymus. This CDR3 comprises 17 residues. The method was immunoSEQ multiplex PCR; TCRdb's version includes in-frame clones alone and lacks a portion of them. The sample lists approximately 660,000 clones, roughly 90% occurring once. The same specimen was also included in a second study, on human thymus T cells. That study adds: Donation was from healthy Finnish infants who were having corrective surgery that addressed congenital heart defects. Thymic resections from corrective heart surgery supplied the tissue. Repertoires from thymus and blood appeared to show biased V and J gene usage.

The clonotype originates from a boy younger than two with a congenital heart defect. Sequenced sample: thymocytes. This rearrangement joins TRBV21-1 to TRBJ1-2; the listed D gene, TRBD1, was not tested against the DNA. TRBV21-1 is described as a pseudogene. In DNA form, the CDR3 reads TGTGCCAGCAGCAAAGCGCCGGGACAGGGGGAGGACTATGGCTACACCTTC. Amino acids: CASSKAPGQGEDYGYTF.